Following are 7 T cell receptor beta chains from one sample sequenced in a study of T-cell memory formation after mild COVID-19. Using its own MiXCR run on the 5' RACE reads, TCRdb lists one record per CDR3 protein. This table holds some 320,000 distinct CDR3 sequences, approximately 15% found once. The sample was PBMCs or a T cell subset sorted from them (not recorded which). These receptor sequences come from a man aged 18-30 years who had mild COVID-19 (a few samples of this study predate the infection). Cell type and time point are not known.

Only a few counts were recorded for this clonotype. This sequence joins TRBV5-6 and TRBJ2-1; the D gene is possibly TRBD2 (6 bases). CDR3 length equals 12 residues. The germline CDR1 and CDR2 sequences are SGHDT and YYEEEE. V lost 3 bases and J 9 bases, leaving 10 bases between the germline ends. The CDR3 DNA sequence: TGTGCCAGCAGCTACGGGGGTGGTGAGCAGTTCTTC. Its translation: CASSYGGGEQFF.

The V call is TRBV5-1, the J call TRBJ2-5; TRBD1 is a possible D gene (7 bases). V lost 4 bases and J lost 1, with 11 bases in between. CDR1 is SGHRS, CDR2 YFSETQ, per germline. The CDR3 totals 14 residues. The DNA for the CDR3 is TGCGCCAGCAGCCGCGGGACAGTCCAAGAGACCCAGTACTTC. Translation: CASSRGTVQETQYF.

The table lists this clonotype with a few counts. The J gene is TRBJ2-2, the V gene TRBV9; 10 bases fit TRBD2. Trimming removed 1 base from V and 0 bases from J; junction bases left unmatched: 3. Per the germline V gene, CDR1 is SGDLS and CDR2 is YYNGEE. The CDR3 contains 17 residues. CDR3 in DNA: TGTGCCAGCAGCGTACAAAGCGGGGGGGCGAACACCGGGGAGCTGTTTTTT. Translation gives CASSVQSGGANTGELFF.

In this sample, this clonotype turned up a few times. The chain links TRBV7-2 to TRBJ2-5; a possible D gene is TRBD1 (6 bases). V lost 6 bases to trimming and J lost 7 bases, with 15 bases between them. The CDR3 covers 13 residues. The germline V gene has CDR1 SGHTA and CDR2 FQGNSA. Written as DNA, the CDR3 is TGTGCCAGCAGAGGGGGTGGCGCACGGACCCAGTACTTC. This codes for CASRGGGARTQYF.

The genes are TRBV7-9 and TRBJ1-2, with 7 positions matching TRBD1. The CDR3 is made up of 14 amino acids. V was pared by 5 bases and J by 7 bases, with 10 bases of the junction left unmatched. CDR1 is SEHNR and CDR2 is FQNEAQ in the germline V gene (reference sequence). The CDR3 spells CASSPTGSQVGYTF. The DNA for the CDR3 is TGTGCCAGCAGCCCGACAGGGAGTCAGGTTGGCTACACCTTC.

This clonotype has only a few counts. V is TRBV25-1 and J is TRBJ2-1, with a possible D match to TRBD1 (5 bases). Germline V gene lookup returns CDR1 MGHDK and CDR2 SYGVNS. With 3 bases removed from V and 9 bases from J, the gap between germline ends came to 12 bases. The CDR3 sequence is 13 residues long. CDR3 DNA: TGTGCCAGCAGTGACCAAGCAAGGGGTGAGCAGTTCTTC. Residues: CASSDQARGEQFF.

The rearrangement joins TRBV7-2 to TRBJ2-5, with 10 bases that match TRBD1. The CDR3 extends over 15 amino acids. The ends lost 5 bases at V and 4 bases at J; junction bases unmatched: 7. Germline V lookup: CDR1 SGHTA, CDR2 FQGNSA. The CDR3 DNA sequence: TGTGCCAGCAGCACCGGGACAGGGGCGCGAGAGACCCAGTACTTC. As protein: CASSTGTGARETQYF.